One and the same sample provided the 24 T cell receptor beta chains below, sequenced in a study of blood T cell repertoires in COVID-19 (TCRdb year 2020). Library creation used the immunoSEQ multiplex PCR assay. Drawn from immuneACCESS, this table holds only the in-frame rearrangements with V and J called that TCRdb kept. Clones are partly lost; checked studies trace under half to an unresolved V gene and leave the rest unexplained. In all, the sample holds 80,000 to 100,000 clones, and roughly 80% of those were seen once. Around 4.5% of the sample belongs to the ten largest clones. Source material: peripheral blood. These receptors were obtained from a man aged 55 to 70 with acute or convalescent COVID-19.

This clone has just a few counts. The chain has TRBV29-1 and TRBJ2-2, with D perhaps TRBD1 (7 bases). The CDR3 contains 14 residues. Germline lookup yields CDR1 SQVTM and CDR2 ANQGSEA. V lost 6 bases and J 4 bases, leaving 15 bases between the germline ends. In DNA, the CDR3 is TGCAGCGTCCCAGGGGGGCTGAGCACCGGGGAGCTGTTTTTT. Translating gives CSVPGGLSTGELFF.

The chain is built from TRBV6-2 or TRBV6-3 and TRBJ2-4; perhaps TRBD1 as D (6 bases). The CDR3 spans 17 residues. Trimming took 1 base from V and 1 from J, leaving 14 bases between them. Germline V gene sequence: CDR1 MNHEY, CDR2 SVGEGT. The DNA of the CDR3 is TGTGCCAGCAGTTACTTGCTTCAGGGGTATGCCAAAAACATTCAGTACTTC. It specifies CASSYLLQGYAKNIQYF.

The chain has TRBV9 and TRBJ2-2; 16 positions agree with TRBD2. The germline CDR1 and CDR2 sequences are SGDLS and YYNGEE. J gave up 3 bases and V 3 bases, and 8 bases lay outside the gene matches. This CDR3 region has 19 residues. CDR3 DNA: TGTGCCAGCAGCGGTCCCGGGACTAGCGGGAGGGATTACACCGGGGAGCTGTTTTTT. As protein: CASSGPGTSGRDYTGELFF.

V and J are TRBV3-1 (or the pseudogene TRBV3-2) and TRBJ2-7; 11 positions match TRBD2. The germline V gene has CDR1 LGHDT and CDR2 YNNKEL (reference sequence). The CDR3 covers 15 residues. Trimming cost V 4 bases and J 0 bases; bases outside gene matches: 2. Written as DNA, the CDR3 is TGTGCCAGCAGCCCCGGGACTAGCGGCTCCTACGAGCAGTACTTC. Translated, it gives CASSPGTSGSYEQYF.

The chain joins TRBV6-5 to TRBJ2-7; 8 bases map to TRBD1. This CDR3 has 15 residues. The ends lost 5 bases at V and 4 bases at J; junction bases unmatched: 10. CDR1 and CDR2 from the germline V gene are MNHEY and SVGAGI. The CDR3 coding sequence is TGTGCCAGCAGTCTTGGGCAGGGGGCGCGTTACGAGCAGTACTTC. This encodes CASSLGQGARYEQYF.

V is TRBV21-1 and J is TRBJ2-7; TRBD1 reflects the table's D call only, with no check against the DNA. TRBV21-1 constitutes a pseudogene. There are 14 residues in the CDR3. The CDR3 spells CASSIQGKVYEQYF. The CDR3 DNA reads as TGTGCCAGCAGCATACAGGGAAAAGTCTACGAGCAGTACTTC.

The rearrangement links TRBV28 to TRBJ1-1, with 7 bases aligning to TRBD1. Germline values: CDR1 MDHEN, CDR2 SYDVKM. The J segment lost 7 bases and the V segment lost 5 bases, leaving 4 bases of the junction unmatched. The CDR3 runs to 12 residues. The CDR3: CASSLRDSEAFF. The CDR3 nucleotides are TGTGCCAGCAGTCTCCGGGACAGTGAAGCTTTCTTT. The full variable domain, completed using reference TRBV28 and TRBJ1-1, is DVKVTQSSRYLVKRTGEKVFLECVQDMDHENMFWYRQDPGLGLRLIYFSYDVKMKEKGDIPEGYSVSREKKERFSLILESASTNQTSMYLCASSLRDSEAFFGQGTRLTVV.

The chain has TRBV3-1 (or the pseudogene TRBV3-2) and TRBJ1-1; tentative D call: TRBD1 (6 bases). This CDR3 spans 14 amino acids. Per the germline V gene, CDR1 is LGHDT and CDR2 is YNNKEL (reference sequence). Trimming left V 4 bases short and J 0 bases short, with 9 bases between. The CDR3 here is CASSPGQMNTEAFF. The CDR3 nucleotides read TGTGCCAGCAGCCCCGGACAGATGAACACTGAAGCTTTCTTT.

J is TRBJ2-2 and V is TRBV19, with TRBD2 as a possible D gene (6 bases). The length of the CDR3 is 14 residues. CDR1 is LNHDA and CDR2 is SQIVND in the germline V gene (reference sequence). V lost 3 bases and J 4 bases, leaving 9 bases between the germline ends. CDR3: CASSMPGGTGELFF. CDR3 nucleotides: TGTGCCAGTAGTATGCCCGGGGGCACCGGGGAGCTGTTTTTT.

In regard to this clone: One end of the junction fails to match germline, which may point to a read error. This CDR3 is also generated by other DNA sequences in the sample. V is TRBV4-3 and J is TRBJ2-7; 7 bases agree with TRBD1. The CDR3 is 15 amino acids. Per germline, CDR1 LGHNA and CDR2 YSLEER. CDR3 DNA: TGCGCCAGCAGCCAAGTCGGGACAGTTTCCTACGAGCAGTACTTT. It is translated as CASSQVGTVSYEQYF.

In DNA, the CDR3 is TGTGCCTCCCTAGCGGGAGGACCGAACACCGGGGAGCTGTTTTTT. Protein: CASLAGGPNTGELFF. The genes are TRBV28 and TRBJ2-2, with 11 nucleotides matching TRBD2. The CDR3 spans 15 residues. Trimming took 11 bases from V and 0 from J; bases not matched to a gene: 5. The V gene's germline CDR1 is MDHEN and CDR2 SYDVKM.

The rearrangement links TRBV19 to TRBJ1-2; the match to TRBD1 covers 8 bases. The V segment lost 10 bases and the J segment 7 bases; nucleotides outside the gene matches: 14. CDR1 LNHDA and CDR2 SQIVND come from the germline V gene (reference sequence). The CDR3 is made up of 14 amino acids. CDR3 loop: CATLTLTGVGGYTF. In nucleotides, the CDR3 is TGTGCCACCCTAACCTTGACAGGGGTTGGTGGCTACACCTTC.

The rearrangement uses TRBV28 and TRBJ2-3; D is possibly TRBD2 (6 bases). The CDR3 covers 18 residues. CDR1 is MDHEN and CDR2 is SYDVKM in the germline V gene. The V and J ends lost 5 bases and 6 bases respectively, with 27 bases between them. CDR3 region: CASSLLGIAEIPPDTQYF. The CDR3 DNA reads TGTGCCAGCAGTCTACTCGGAATAGCGGAGATCCCTCCGGATACGCAGTATTTT.

The V and J genes are TRBV10-3 and TRBJ2-1, with unresolved D. CDR1 is ENHRY and CDR2 is SYGVKD in the germline V gene. V was cut by 2 bases and J by 5 bases, with 10 bases left in between. The CDR3 has 14 residues. CDR3 coding DNA: TGTGCCATCAGTGAGAACTGGTTCAACAATGAGCAGTTCTTC. Its translation is CAISENWFNNEQFF.

The rearrangement uses TRBV13 and TRBJ2-3, with 7 bases lining up with TRBD1. Looked up from germline, CDR1 is PRHDT and CDR2 is FYEKMQ (reference sequence). The CDR3 has 16 residues. Germline trimming cut 4 bases from V and 2 bases from J; bases unmatched to any gene: 9. The CDR3, as DNA: TGTGCCAGCAGCTCGATCTTCGGGACAGTCACAGATACGCAGTATTTT. Translation gives CASSSIFGTVTDTQYF.

This clone was observed a few times. The chain uses TRBV5-1 and TRBJ2-1, with 11 bases identical to TRBD2. This CDR3 comprises 15 residues. Germline V lookup: CDR1 SGHRS, CDR2 YFSETQ. V shed 5 bases and J 5 bases; nucleotides not matched to a gene: 6. CDR3 sequence: CASSRLAGRNNEQFF. CDR3 DNA: TGCGCCAGCAGTAGACTAGCGGGACGCAACAATGAGCAGTTCTTC.

The chain recombines TRBV6-5 with TRBJ2-7; TRBD2 matches 10 bases. Germline CDR1 MNHEY, CDR2 SVGAGI. The J segment lost 2 bases and the V segment lost 8 bases, leaving 9 bases of the junction unmatched. This CDR3 is built from 15 residues. The CDR3 sequence is CASAIRTSGPYEQYF. In DNA, the CDR3 is TGTGCCAGCGCCATCAGGACTAGCGGTCCCTACGAGCAGTACTTC.

This CDR3 reads CASSQDVQNSPLHF. The CDR3 region has the DNA TGTGCCAGCAGCCAAGATGTTCAGAATTCACCCCTCCACTTT. The V call is TRBV3-1 (or the pseudogene TRBV3-2), the J call TRBJ1-6; D gene ambiguous. Germline CDR1 is LGHDT and CDR2 is YNNKEL (reference sequence). The CDR3 runs to 14 residues. The V end lost 0 bases, the J end lost 7 bases, and 7 bases lay between the germline ends.

The count of this clone is one. This chain uses TRBV27 with TRBJ2-3; D may be TRBD1 (6 bases). The ends were cut back, 5 bases at V and 8 bases at J, with 17 bases in the middle. Germline-derived CDR1 and CDR2 are MNHEY and SMNVEV (reference sequence). The CDR3 extends over 14 amino acids. The CDR3 reads CASSPPQGHGTQYF. In DNA form, the CDR3 reads TGTGCCAGCAGTCCCCCCCAGGGGCATGGTACGCAGTATTTT.

The chain couples TRBV7-9 to TRBJ1-2; D unresolved. Between the trimmed V and J ends, which lost 5 bases and 0 bases, there was a span of 10 bases. Germline CDR1 and CDR2: SEHNR and FQNEAQ (reference sequence). The CDR3 sequence is 14 residues long. The CDR3 region is CASSPTAANYGYTF. In DNA form, the CDR3 reads TGTGCCAGCAGCCCAACAGCAGCTAACTATGGCTACACCTTC.

V usage is TRBV11-3 and J usage is TRBJ2-1; 7 bases map to TRBD1. CDR3 length: 15 residues. Germline CDR1 SGHNT, CDR2 YENEEA. Losses at the gene ends were 1 base for V and 12 bases for J; bases not matched to a gene: 12. CDR3 nucleotide sequence: TGTGCCAGCAGCTTAGTGGCAGGGGGTATTTTCGGGCAGTTCTTC. Translation: CASSLVAGGIFGQFF.

The chain joins TRBV12-5 to TRBJ2-6; 8 nucleotides align to TRBD1. There are 17 residues in the CDR3. The trim removed 5 bases at V and 1 base at J, leaving 7 bases unmatched. CDR1 LGHNT and CDR2 FRNRAP come from the germline V gene. The CDR3 sequence is CASGVGQGMSGANVLTF. For the CDR3, the DNA is TGTGCTAGTGGTGTCGGACAGGGAATGTCTGGGGCCAACGTCCTGACTTTC. The variable domain in full, with the rest retrieved from reference TRBV12-5 and TRBJ2-6, is DARVTQTPRHKVTEMGQEVTMRCQPILGHNTVFWYRQTMMQGLELLAYFRNRAPLDDSGMPKDRFSAEMPDATLATLKIQPSEPRDSAVYFCASGVGQGMSGANVLTFGAGSRLTVL.

This clone was observed a few times. V gene TRBV5-1 combines with J gene TRBJ2-1, with TRBD1 identical over 7 bases. The V and J ends lost 0 bases and 9 bases, in that order; junction bases with no gene match: 9. The CDR3 length is 15 residues. Germline CDR1 SGHRS, CDR2 YFSETQ. CDR3 loop: CASSLANKGAGEQFF. CDR3 in DNA: TGCGCCAGCAGCTTGGCTAATAAGGGGGCTGGTGAGCAGTTCTTC.

The chain carries TRBV4-3 and TRBJ2-4, with no clear D. Germline V gives CDR1 LGHNA, CDR2 YSLEER. This CDR3 spans 14 amino acids. Trimming shortened V by 0 bases and J by 6 bases, and 9 bases separated the two germline ends. CDR3 region: CASSQDTISNIQYF. The CDR3 bases are TGCGCCAGCAGCCAAGATACAATCTCAAACATTCAGTACTTC.